The sequence of this T cell receptor (beta chain) was determined in a study of cytomegalovirus exposure and HLA in healthy donors listed by TCRdb under 2017. As for the study more broadly: An earlier analysis of around 600 of the donors reported 250 to 300 Gb of sequence data and some 100 million unique TCR beta sequences from about 179 million T cells. The number of typed donors differed by locus: about 620-640 for A, B, C, DRB1 and DQB1; 522 for DQA1; 606 for DPA1; and about 470 for DPB1. All discovery cohort repertoires had been generated on a single sequencing platform. A handful of DR-DQ haplotypes were handled as single units for association and clustering because linkage in the cohort was strong. Along with the roughly 670-subject first cohort, a separate validation cohort of 120 different subjects was used. On average, roughly 240,000 unique TCR beta nucleotide sequences were sequenced per donor among some 420 genotyped donors of the cohort, with roughly 18% of those sequences being non-productive. The later analysis used no new phenotypic data to find candidate immune exposures, relying instead on TCR beta sequences and their occurrence across donors. The T cell repertoires of 666 subjects were profiled by immunosequencing and related to cytomegalovirus serostatus. Of the roughly 410 genotyped donors, 70% to 90% were placed in the genetic ancestry cluster associated with self-reported Caucasian donors. Approximately 310 gigabases of sequencing data and around 80 million unique TCR sequences made up an early release that covered several hundred HLA-typed donors. The aim of the study was to test whether cataloging public T cell receptors could identify signatures of past pathogen exposure. To decide whether each TCR beta V gene segment behaved as functional or pseudogenic, an earlier analysis of some 570 of the donors relied on high-throughput TCR beta sequencing. HLA typing covered class I and class II loci at four-digit resolution. Donor age, sex, ethnicity and CMV serostatus were collected together with the repertoire data. The study combined high-throughput TCR immunosequencing, statistical association of individual TCRs with disease status, and machine learning to predict cytomegalovirus infection status. In a later genetic analysis, genome-wide SNP genotypes for 398 of the 666 donors were used, and that subset was treated as a discovery cohort. To study patterns of TCR occurrence, a later analysis re-analyzed previously published TCR beta repertoires from hundreds of donors and added high-resolution HLA genotyping. Overall results and qualifications from the work: A later analysis found that most CMV-associated TCR beta chains appeared HLA-restricted, with HLA associations seemingly driven largely by CMV exposure. In a later analysis, the rate of TCR association differed among HLA loci, with DRB1 alleles having the most associated TCRs and HLA-C alleles having the fewest. Sequencing depth was assumed to be roughly uniform across donors in the presence/absence analyses, though that assumption may not hold. The earlier analysis of some 540 of the donors excluded seventeen rarely observed V segments, including chromosome 9 orphons, because counts were too low. A further reported finding was that TCR beta sequences accurately predicted the HLA-A and HLA-B alleles for most subjects in the first cohort. V-gene and J-gene trimming of TCR beta chains was associated with a missense DCLRE1C variant in a later genetic analysis, and the association was replicated in an independent cohort. In an earlier analysis of several hundred of the donors, most TCR beta V segments were observed in productive rearrangements about 90% or about 30% of the time, broadly matching IMGT annotations. Cytomegalovirus status was reported to be diagnosed by the classifier with high specificity and sensitivity in both the original and validation cohorts. Compared with equally common non-associated chains, HLA-associated TCR beta chains in a later analysis were more clonally expanded and had lower generation probabilities. In vitro tests confirmed that a few of the cytomegalovirus-associated TCR beta chains recognize cytomegalovirus antigens. When HLA alleles, especially DR and DQ, strongly co-occurred, TCR associations were difficult to assign to individual alleles. Linkage disequilibrium might explain the correlated functional status among segregating V segments, but an unknown experimental factor could not be ruled out. Because some donors lacked HLA typing at each locus, the association tests relied only on the typed subset. A later genetic analysis reported fewer N-insertions in productive TCRs among donors in an Asian-associated ancestry cluster than the 666-donor mean. CMV serostatus was the only immune exposure information available for the cohort. Specific HLA alleles were associated with roughly 16,000 TCR beta sequences at a false discovery rate of 0.05 in a later analysis. A group of highly shared sequence variants was considered likely to be a technical artifact of the sequencing pipeline. The cohort was sequenced for TCR beta chains only, and without alpha or paired-chain data the features that could be detected were limited. A total of 150 or so TCR beta chains were listed by the study as associated with cytomegalovirus. The authors suggested that the approach could potentially be extended to other disease states and immunological phenotypes. According to a later analysis, parvovirus B19, influenza, CMV and Epstein-Barr virus appeared linked to several top co-occurrence clusters. Most TCR sequences were observed very rarely across donors, whereas some public TCRs were present in many individuals.

The cohort consisted of 670 or so healthy bone marrow donors. At the time of sampling, all cohort members were nominally healthy, though unrecorded immune exposures were likely present. The donor tested CMV seronegative, placing the donor among the 300 to 450 seronegative members of the cohort. A peripheral blood sample was provided by each donor, and peripheral blood mononuclear cells were used for TCR beta sequencing. The Qiagen DNeasy Blood Extraction Kit was used to extract genomic DNA from the blood cell samples. Library creation used the immunoSEQ multiplex PCR assay. The multiplex PCR relied on a mix of 60 forward primers for TCR Vbeta segments and 13 reverse primers for TCR Jbeta segments. Amplification of the CDR3 region of rearranged TCR beta genes was performed with a multiplex PCR assay on genomic DNA. The Illumina HiSeq System was used to sequence the amplified TCR beta libraries as 87-base-pair reads. In the paper's pipeline: A later analysis tallied roughly 76 million unique TCR beta chains across the approximately 670 repertoires, and about 12 million of those chains were shared by two or more donors. Raw reads were error-corrected and collapsed into unique sequences by a nearest-neighbor algorithm in which closely related sequences were merged to remove PCR and sequencing errors. To assign V, D and J gene segments, CDR3 sequences were aligned to IMGT reference sequences. For a sequence to be retained, a match of at least six nucleotides was required to both a V gene segment and a J gene segment. Rearrangements were called productive when the CDR3 lacked stop codons and stayed in frame with V and J; all others were non-productive. Following IMGT convention, CDR3 was defined as the stretch from the second conserved V-encoded cysteine up to the conserved J-encoded phenylalanine. The earlier analysis of about 620 of the donors excluded sequences that lacked an unambiguous match to a single V gene segment. In an earlier analysis of approximately 500 of the donors, a V segment was called functional when productive rearrangements were above 56.7%, and segregating when the standard deviation between donors exceeded 5%. A statistical classification framework was developed to diagnose cytomegalovirus status using the catalog of TCR beta chain sequences. In a later analysis, TCR nucleotide sequences were compared against IMGT/GENE-DB human TR gene sequences so that V and J genes could be assigned. The TCRdist pipeline was used in a later analysis to assign CDR3 sequences and most-parsimonious VDJ recombination scenarios. A later analysis defined each TCR beta chain by its CDR3 amino acid sequence plus V-gene family, and excluded reads lacking a unique V-gene family. In a later analysis, around 600 highly shared, low-generation-probability nucleotide sequences were removed to address suspected cross-contamination and a sequencing artifact. For each public chain, a later analysis derived a clonal expansion index from normalized ranks of inferred template counts within each repertoire. In a later analysis, generation probabilities were computed using a VDJ recombination model fitted to out-of-frame rearrangements, and the results were checked against IGoR. In a later analysis, TCR-TCR, TCR-HLA and TCR-CMV co-occurrence was scored with hypergeometric tests, and a repertoire-size bias correction was applied to TCR pairs. A later analysis estimated false discovery rates by permuting HLA or CMV assignments 20 times. In a later analysis, co-occurring TCRs were grouped with DBSCAN, and TCRdist sequence similarity was added when clustering was performed within HLA-allele-positive subsets. Repertoires with fewer than 30,000 or more than 120,000 public chains were left out of co-occurrence clustering, as were five repertoires with anomalous nucleotide sharing. Imported from immuneACCESS, the table was reduced by TCRdb to in-frame sequences with V and J called. These copies leave out some clones; in studies compared against another copy, an unresolved V gene accounts for under half, and the cause of the remainder is not known. V and J calls and clone size are given by that table; D and trimming were obtained from the DNA. The sample has some 160,000 clones on record, 65% to 85% of them singletons. Less than 4% of the sample comes from the top ten.

Turning to this clone: Which antigen it targets is not known. Per-base quality was not reported, and no clone a single base away is much larger than it.

The source material was PBMCs. The receptor's source is a male donor in good health and CMV-seronegative.

The CDR3 loop reads CASSLGTSGNTIYF. The DNA reads TGCGCCAGCAGCTTGGGTACTTCTGGAAACACCATATATTTT. The chain is encoded by TRBV5-1 joined to TRBJ1-3; no D gene call is confident. The CDR3, cysteine through phenylalanine, is 14 amino acids long. The retained sequence is limited to the CDR3, 42 bases, with the frame set at the first base. In the germline V gene, CDR1 corresponds to SGHRS and CDR2 to YFSETQ. V lost 0 bases and J lost 1 base; the stretch between them is 5 bases long.